This entry lists 16 T cell receptor beta chains sequenced from one sample in a study of blood T cell repertoires in COVID-19. Some clones are missing from TCRdb's copy, which holds only in-frame ones; the method was immunoSEQ multiplex PCR. The repertoire has 55,000 to 70,000 clones, 86% of them found once; the top ten carry roughly 4%. The specimen sequenced was peripheral blood. The receptors were sampled from a man aged 45-65 years with acute or convalescent COVID-19.

This chain connects TRBV19 to TRBJ1-1; D ambiguous. The CDR3 sequence is 15 residues long. The V gene's germline CDR1 is LNHDA and CDR2 SQIVND (reference sequence). V lost 0 bases to trimming and J lost 3 bases, with 11 bases between them. CDR3 DNA: TGTGCCAGTAGTATAGATCCGGACTCAGACACTGAAGCTTTCTTT. It specifies CASSIDPDSDTEAFF.

The chain has TRBV9 and TRBJ1-5, with D possibly TRBD1 on 5 matching bases. The V end lost 0 bases, the J end lost 3 bases, and 10 bases lay between the germline ends. The CDR3 loop spans 15 amino acids. Per the germline V gene, CDR1 is SGDLS and CDR2 is YYNGEE. CDR3 region: CASSVGGDYNQPQHF. DNA of the CDR3: TGTGCCAGCAGCGTAGGGGGGGATTACAATCAGCCCCAGCATTTT.

The chain uses TRBV6-5 and TRBJ2-1, with D possibly matching TRBD1 (6 bases). V was cut by 7 bases and J by 6 bases, with 19 bases left in between. The germline gives CDR1 MNHEY, CDR2 SVGAGI. This CDR3 is 15 amino acids long. The DNA for the CDR3 is TGTGCCAGCACCAAGCCCGGGACAAAGGGCAATGAGCAGTTCTTC. Protein: CASTKPGTKGNEQFF.

This chain uses TRBV12-5 with TRBJ1-2; TRBD1 aligns across 9 bases. V gave up 6 bases and J gave up 8 bases; unmatched junction bases: 1. Germline lookup yields CDR1 LGHNT and CDR2 FRNRAP. The CDR3 has 11 amino acids. This chain's CDR3 is CASGDRGGYTF. The CDR3 region has the DNA TGTGCTAGTGGGGACAGGGGCGGCTACACCTTC. Supplemented by reference TRBV12-5 and TRBJ1-2, the full variable domain reads DARVTQTPRHKVTEMGQEVTMRCQPILGHNTVFWYRQTMMQGLELLAYFRNRAPLDDSGMPKDRFSAEMPDATLATLKIQPSEPRDSAVYFCASGDRGGYTFGSGTRLTVV.

The chain combines TRBV5-1 with TRBJ2-2; 7 bases agree with TRBD1. Germline CDR1 reads SGHRS; CDR2 reads YFSETQ. The CDR3 is 15 amino acids. The V segment lost 4 bases and the J segment 2 bases; nucleotides outside the gene matches: 5. CDR3 DNA sequence: TGCGCCAGCAGCCTCGGGACAGATAACACCGGGGAGCTGTTTTTT. Translated, it gives CASSLGTDNTGELFF.

This sequence joins TRBV18 and TRBJ2-1, with a possible D match to TRBD1 (6 bases). V shed 2 bases and J shed 6 bases, with 17 bases lying between them. Germline CDR1 reads KGHSH; CDR2 reads LQKENI. This CDR3 is 16 amino acids long. CDR3 protein: CASSPYLDGQSNEQFF. For the CDR3, the DNA is TGTGCCAGCTCACCATATCTTGACGGACAGAGCAATGAGCAGTTCTTC.

V is TRBV3-1 (or the pseudogene TRBV3-2) and J is TRBJ1-4; TRBD1 agrees at 7 bases. The V and J ends lost 0 bases and 7 bases, in that order; junction bases with no gene match: 14. The germline CDR1 and CDR2 sequences are LGHDT and YNNKEL (reference sequence). This CDR3 spans 18 amino acids. CDR3 amino acids: CASSQELRGKRGLEKLFF. CDR3 DNA: TGTGCCAGCAGCCAAGAATTAAGAGGGAAAAGGGGGCTTGAAAAACTGTTTTTT.

The chain has TRBV27 and TRBJ1-2, with D tentatively TRBD1 (5 bases). The V gene lost 4 bases and the J gene lost 3 bases, with 21 bases spanning the gap. CDR3 length equals 17 residues. In germline, CDR1 is MNHEY, CDR2 SMNVEV (reference sequence). The CDR3 loop is CASSSSWGGNKDYGYTF. Here the CDR3 DNA reads TGTGCCAGCAGTTCCTCCTGGGGCGGAAACAAGGACTATGGCTACACCTTC.

There are a few counts of this clone. The CDR3 protein is CASSSTTSIIHYEQYF. The CDR3 DNA reads TGTGCCAGCAGCTCTACCACCTCAATAATCCACTACGAGCAGTACTTC. The chain links TRBV7-9 to TRBJ2-7, with D unclear. CDR3 length equals 16 residues. The germline V gene has CDR1 SEHNR and CDR2 FQNEAQ (reference sequence). The V and J ends lost 4 bases and 3 bases respectively, with 19 bases between them.

V is TRBV2 and J is TRBJ1-2, with D uncertain. The CDR3 has 13 residues. The germline V gene encodes CDR1 SNHLY and CDR2 FYNNEI. The V gene lost 5 bases and the J gene lost 8 bases, with 15 bases spanning the gap. This CDR3 is CASSHSGILGYTF. The CDR3, as DNA: TGTGCCAGCAGTCACTCCGGGATCTTGGGCTACACCTTC.

This chain uses TRBV25-1 with TRBJ1-2, with TRBD1 identical over 8 bases. J gave up 2 bases and V 7 bases, and 12 bases lay outside the gene matches. This CDR3 is 16 amino acids long. Germline assignment: CDR1 MGHDK and CDR2 SYGVNS. The CDR3 sequence is CASTLSGTGSNYGYTF. CDR3 in DNA: TGTGCCAGCACCCTTTCGGGGACAGGATCCAACTATGGCTACACCTTC.

The chain links TRBV28 to TRBJ2-7; D is possibly TRBD2 (6 bases). The CDR3 covers 15 residues. Trimming cost V 5 bases and J 0 bases, with 14 bases left between them. Germline V gene lookup returns CDR1 MDHEN and CDR2 SYDVKM. In DNA, the CDR3 is TGTGCCAGCAGTGTGGGACTTTTTAGCTCCTACGAGCAGTACTTC. It specifies CASSVGLFSSYEQYF.

The chain combines TRBV18 with TRBJ2-2; D not resolved. CDR1 is KGHSH, CDR2 LQKENI, per germline. The CDR3 consists of 19 residues. V shed 1 base and J shed 0 bases, with 18 bases lying between them. The CDR3 DNA reads as TGTGCCAGCTCACCACTGTCCATTTTCAGCGCTACGAACACCGGGGAGCTGTTTTTT. It encodes CASSPLSIFSATNTGELFF.

The J gene is TRBJ1-1, the V gene TRBV7-2; 9 positions agree with TRBD1. Trimming took 5 bases from V and 0 from J; bases not matched to a gene: 4. The germline CDR1 and CDR2 sequences are SGHTA and FQGNSA. The CDR3 is made up of 15 amino acids. The CDR3 coding sequence is TGTGCCAGCAGCCTGGACAGGGGATTGAACACTGAAGCTTTCTTT. The encoded protein is CASSLDRGLNTEAFF.

This sequence joins TRBV6-6 and TRBJ2-5; TRBD1 is a possible D gene (5 bases). CDR1 MNHNY and CDR2 SVGAGI come from the germline V gene (reference sequence). Trimming stripped 0 bases from V and 9 bases from J, with 14 bases between. This CDR3 region has 14 residues. CDR3 loop: CASSYSTVQGAQYF. The DNA for the CDR3 is TGTGCCAGCAGTTACTCGACGGTCCAGGGCGCCCAGTACTTC.

The chain carries TRBV7-8 and TRBJ1-1; D is ambiguous. Germline V gene lookup returns CDR1 SGHVS and CDR2 FQNEAQ. Deletions cut 5 bases from V and 0 bases from J, with 7 bases between. This CDR3 has 13 amino acids. The CDR3 protein is CASSGLVNTEAFF. DNA for the CDR3: TGTGCCAGCAGCGGACTCGTGAACACTGAAGCTTTCTTT. Variable domain in full (rest from reference TRBV7-8 and TRBJ1-1): GAGVSQSPRYKVAKRGQDVALRCDPISGHVSLFWYQQALGQGPEFLTYFQNEAQLDKSGLPSDRFFAERPEGSVSTLKIQRTQQEDSAVYLCASSGLVNTEAFFGQGTRLTVV.